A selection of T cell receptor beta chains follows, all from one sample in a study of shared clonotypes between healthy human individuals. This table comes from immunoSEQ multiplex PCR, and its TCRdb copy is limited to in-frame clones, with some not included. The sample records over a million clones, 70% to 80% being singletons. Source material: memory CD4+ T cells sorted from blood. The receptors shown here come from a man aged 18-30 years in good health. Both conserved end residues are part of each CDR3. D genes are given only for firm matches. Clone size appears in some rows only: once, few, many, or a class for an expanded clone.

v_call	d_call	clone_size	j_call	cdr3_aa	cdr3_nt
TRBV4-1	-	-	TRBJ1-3	CASSQAVRAGGNTIYF	TGCGCCAGCAGCCAAGCGGTGAGGGCTGGTGGAAACACCATATATTTT
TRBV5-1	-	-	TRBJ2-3	CASKEGSTDTQYF	TGCGCCAGCAAGGAGGGATCCACAGATACGCAGTATTTT
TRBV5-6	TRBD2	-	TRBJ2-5	CASSPGLVSQETQYF	TGTGCCAGCAGCCCGGGACTAGTTTCACAAGAGACCCAGTACTTC
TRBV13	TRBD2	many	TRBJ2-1	CASSLGPGGWNEQFF	TGTGCCAGCAGCTTAGGCCCGGGAGGATGGAATGAGCAGTTCTTC
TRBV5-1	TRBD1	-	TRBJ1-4	CASTRDRGGKLFF	TGCGCCAGCACCCGGGACAGGGGTGGAAAACTGTTTTTT
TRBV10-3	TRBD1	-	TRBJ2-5	CAISPWGDRGQETQYF	TGTGCCATCTCCCCGTGGGGGGACAGGGGACAAGAGACCCAGTACTTC
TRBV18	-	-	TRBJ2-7	CASSPPVGLVYEQYF	TGTGCCAGCTCACCACCCGTGGGACTTGTCTACGAGCAGTACTTC
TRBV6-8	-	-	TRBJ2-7	CASSFQGESYEQYF	TGTGCCAGCAGTTTTCAGGGAGAGTCCTACGAGCAGTACTTC
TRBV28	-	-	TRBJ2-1	CASSVSGTFSYNEQFF	TGTGCCAGCAGTGTCAGCGGGACATTCTCCTACAATGAGCAGTTCTTC
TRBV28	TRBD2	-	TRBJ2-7	CASSLLAVGLAASGGAYEQYF	TGTGCCAGCAGTTTATTGGCCGTTGGCCTGGCGGCTAGCGGGGGGGCCTACGAGCAGTACTTC
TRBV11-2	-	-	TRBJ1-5	CASSLGQSNQPQHF	TGTGCCAGCAGCTTAGGACAGTCCAATCAGCCCCAGCATTTT
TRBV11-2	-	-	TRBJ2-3	CASSFGRRGTPDTQYF	TGTGCCAGCAGCTTCGGGCGGAGGGGGACCCCAGATACGCAGTATTTT
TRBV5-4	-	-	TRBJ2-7	CASSLGTATFYEQYF	TGTGCCAGCAGCTTGGGGACAGCTACTTTCTACGAGCAGTACTTC
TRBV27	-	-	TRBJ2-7	CASSFGRGDTYEQYF	TGTGCCAGCAGTTTCGGAAGGGGGGACACCTACGAGCAGTACTTC
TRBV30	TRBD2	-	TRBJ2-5	CAWSDWGGETQYF	TGTGCCTGGAGTGACTGGGGGGGGGAGACCCAGTACTTC
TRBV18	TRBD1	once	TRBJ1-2	CASSLNRQGGNYGYTF	TGTGCCAGCTCACTAAACCGACAGGGGGGGAACTATGGCTACACCTTC
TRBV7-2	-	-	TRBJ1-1	CASSLARATEAFF	TGTGCCAGCAGCTTAGCCAGGGCGACTGAAGCTTTCTTT
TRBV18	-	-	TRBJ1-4	CASSPPGTGMGEKLFF	TGTGCCAGCTCACCACCCGGGACGGGAATGGGAGAAAAACTGTTTTTT
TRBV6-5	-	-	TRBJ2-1	CASSSFNNYNEQFF	TGTGCCAGCAGTTCCTTCAACAACTACAATGAGCAGTTCTTC
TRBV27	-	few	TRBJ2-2	CASFPRLGGGQELFF	TGTGCCAGCTTTCCCCGACTCGGGGGAGGCCAGGAGCTGTTTTTT
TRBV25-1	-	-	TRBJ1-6	CASSEPGGDSPLHF	TGTGCCAGCAGTGAACCCGGAGGGGATTCACCCCTCCACTTT
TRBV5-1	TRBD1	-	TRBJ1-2	CASSWDRARGGGYTF	TGCGCCAGCAGCTGGGACAGAGCTAGGGGCGGTGGCTACACCTTC
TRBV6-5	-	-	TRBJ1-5	CASSSGRSNQPQHF	TGTGCCAGCAGCTCGGGACGGAGCAATCAGCCCCAGCATTTT
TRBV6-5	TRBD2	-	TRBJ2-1	CASSYTGTMAEQFF	TGTGCCAGCAGTTACACCGGGACTATGGCTGAGCAGTTCTTC
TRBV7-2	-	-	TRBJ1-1	CASSLFSGNTEAFF	TGTGCCAGCAGCTTATTTTCGGGGAACACTGAAGCTTTCTTT
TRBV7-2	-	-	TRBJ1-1	CASSLPKTATEAFF	TGTGCCAGCAGCCTCCCCAAGACAGCCACTGAAGCTTTCTTT
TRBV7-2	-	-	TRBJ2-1	CASSPLPVSSYNEQFF	TGTGCCAGCAGCCCCTTGCCCGTTAGCTCCTACAATGAGCAGTTCTTC
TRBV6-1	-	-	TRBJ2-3	CASSEAVAPSSTDTQYF	TGTGCCAGCAGTGAAGCGGTGGCTCCCTCTAGCACAGATACGCAGTATTTT